Described below is a single T cell receptor (beta chain) sequence and its context. This sample was taken from a study of blood T cell repertoires in COVID-19. Study details: Sites in the United States, Italy and Spain provided acute and convalescent COVID-19 samples. In each case, the material was cDNA or gDNA derived from T cells, B-cell-depleted T cells, or PBMCs.

Seattle patient enrollment occurred during active infection, with longitudinal follow-up thereafter. Trimming removed 0 bases from V and 4 bases from J, with 10 bases in between. From germline, CDR1 is SGHNT and CDR2 YYREEE (reference sequence). This CDR3 comprises 14 residues. How the authors handled the data: Reference gene primer amplification yielded estimated nucleated cell counts. Measured with immunoSEQ multiplex PCR; TCRdb has only the in-frame clones, and not every one. V and J calls and clone size follow that table, whereas D and trimming were derived from the DNA. The repertoire holds about 160,000 clones, about four fifths seen once, with about 7.8% in the top ten.

The sequence came from a woman aged 55-69 years with COVID-19, enrolled during active disease. This chain connects TRBV5-4 to TRBJ1-2, with no clear D. The specimen sequenced was peripheral blood. This CDR3 is CASSLAAVAYGYTF. CDR3 nucleotide sequence: TGTGCCAGCAGCTTGGCCGCTGTAGCCTATGGCTACACCTTC.